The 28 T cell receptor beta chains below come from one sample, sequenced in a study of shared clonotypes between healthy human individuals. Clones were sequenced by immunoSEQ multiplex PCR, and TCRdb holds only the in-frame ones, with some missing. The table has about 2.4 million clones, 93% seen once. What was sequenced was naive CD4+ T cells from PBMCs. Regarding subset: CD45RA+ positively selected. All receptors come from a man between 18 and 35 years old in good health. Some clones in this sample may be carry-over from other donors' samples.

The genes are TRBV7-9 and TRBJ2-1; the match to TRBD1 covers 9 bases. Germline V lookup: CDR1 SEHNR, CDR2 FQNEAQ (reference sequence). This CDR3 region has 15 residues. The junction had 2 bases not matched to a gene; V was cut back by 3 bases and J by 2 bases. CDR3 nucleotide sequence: TGTGCCAGCAGCTTGAGGGACAGGGCCTACAATGAGCAGTTCTTC. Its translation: CASSLRDRAYNEQFF.

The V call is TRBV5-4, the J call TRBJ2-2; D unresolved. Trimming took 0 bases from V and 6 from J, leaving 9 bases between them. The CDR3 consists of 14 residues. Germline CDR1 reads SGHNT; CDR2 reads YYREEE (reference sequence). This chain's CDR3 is CASSLVPRSGELFF. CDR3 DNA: TGTGCCAGCAGCTTGGTCCCAAGGTCCGGGGAGCTGTTTTTT.

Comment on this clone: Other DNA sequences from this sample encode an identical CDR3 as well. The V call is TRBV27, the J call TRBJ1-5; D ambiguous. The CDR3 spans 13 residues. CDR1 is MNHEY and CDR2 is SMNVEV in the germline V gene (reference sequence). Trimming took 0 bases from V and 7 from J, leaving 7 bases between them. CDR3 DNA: TGTGCCAGCAGTTTATCAACGGGGCAGCCCCAGCATTTT. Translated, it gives CASSLSTGQPQHF.

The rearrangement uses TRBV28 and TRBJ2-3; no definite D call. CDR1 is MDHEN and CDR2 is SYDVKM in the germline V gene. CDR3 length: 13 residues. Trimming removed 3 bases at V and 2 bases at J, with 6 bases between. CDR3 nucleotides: TGTGCCAGCAGTTTTGGGTTCACAGATACGCAGTATTTT. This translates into CASSFGFTDTQYF.

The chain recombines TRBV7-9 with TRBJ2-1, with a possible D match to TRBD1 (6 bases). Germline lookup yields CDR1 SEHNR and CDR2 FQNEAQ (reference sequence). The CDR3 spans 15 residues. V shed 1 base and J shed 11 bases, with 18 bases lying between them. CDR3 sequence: CASSLVRPNRVQQFF. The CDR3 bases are TGTGCCAGCAGCTTAGTAAGGCCTAACAGGGTGCAGCAGTTCTTC.

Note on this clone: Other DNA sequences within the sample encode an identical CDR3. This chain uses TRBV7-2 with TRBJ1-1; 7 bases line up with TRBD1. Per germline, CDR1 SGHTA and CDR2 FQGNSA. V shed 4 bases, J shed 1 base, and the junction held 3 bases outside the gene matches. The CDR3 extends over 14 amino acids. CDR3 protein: CASSYGTANTEAFF. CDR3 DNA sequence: TGTGCCAGCAGCTATGGGACAGCGAACACTGAAGCTTTCTTT. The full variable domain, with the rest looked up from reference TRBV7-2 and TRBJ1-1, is GAGVSQSPSNKVTEKGKDVELRCDPISGHTALYWYRQSLGQGLEFLIYFQGNSAPDKSGLPSDRFSAERTGGSVSTLTIQRTQQEDSAVYLCASSYGTANTEAFFGQGTRLTVV.

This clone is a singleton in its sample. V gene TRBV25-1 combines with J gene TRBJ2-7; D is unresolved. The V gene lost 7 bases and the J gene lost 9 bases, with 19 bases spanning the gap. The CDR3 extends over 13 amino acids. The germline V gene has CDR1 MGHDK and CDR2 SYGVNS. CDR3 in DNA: TGTGCCAGCACGGGTCTGACAACATCGGGGCAGTACTTC. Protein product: CASTGLTTSGQYF.

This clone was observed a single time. CDR3 amino acids: CASSWTGALSGANVLTF. For the CDR3, the DNA is TGCGCCAGCAGCTGGACAGGGGCGCTCTCTGGGGCCAACGTCCTGACTTTC. The V call is TRBV5-1, the J call TRBJ2-6; 9 bases match TRBD1. The CDR3 sequence is 17 residues long. After removal of 3 bases from V and 0 bases from J, the junction contained 4 bases not matched to a gene. CDR1 and CDR2 from the germline V gene are SGHRS and YFSETQ.

The CDR3 spells CASSLLSLRRTGMNTEAFF. Here the CDR3 DNA reads TGTGCCAGCAGCTTGCTCAGCCTCCGACGGACAGGCATGAACACTGAAGCTTTCTTT. The chain carries TRBV7-7 and TRBJ1-1; 7 bases align to TRBD1. The CDR3 loop spans 19 amino acids. With 3 bases clipped from V and 0 bases from J, the junction kept 16 bases outside the gene matches. The V gene's germline CDR1 is SSHAT and CDR2 FNYEAQ (reference sequence).

CDR3 region: CASSSPDGSSGANVLTF. The DNA for the CDR3 is TGTGCCAGCAGTTCCCCGGACGGAAGCTCTGGGGCCAACGTCCTGACTTTC. This chain links TRBV28 with TRBJ2-6; D call uncertain. V lost 4 bases to trimming and J lost 0 bases, with 13 bases between them. Germline CDR1 reads MDHEN; CDR2 reads SYDVKM. The CDR3 runs 17 residues.

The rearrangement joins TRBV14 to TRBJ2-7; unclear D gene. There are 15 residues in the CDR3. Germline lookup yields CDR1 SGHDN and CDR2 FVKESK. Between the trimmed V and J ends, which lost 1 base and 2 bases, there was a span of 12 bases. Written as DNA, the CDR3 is TGTGCCAGCAGCCAAGTAAATCTAGGCCCCTACGAGCAGTACTTC. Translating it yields CASSQVNLGPYEQYF.

The DNA of the CDR3 is TGTGCCAGCAGCTTAACTCGGGACAGGGTCGGCGAGCAGTACTTC. This codes for CASSLTRDRVGEQYF. V is TRBV7-2 and J is TRBJ2-7, with 9 bases matching TRBD1. There are 15 residues in the CDR3. The V gene end was trimmed by 2 bases and the J gene end by 6 bases; junction bases not matched to a gene: 8. Germline CDR1 SGHTA, CDR2 FQGNSA.

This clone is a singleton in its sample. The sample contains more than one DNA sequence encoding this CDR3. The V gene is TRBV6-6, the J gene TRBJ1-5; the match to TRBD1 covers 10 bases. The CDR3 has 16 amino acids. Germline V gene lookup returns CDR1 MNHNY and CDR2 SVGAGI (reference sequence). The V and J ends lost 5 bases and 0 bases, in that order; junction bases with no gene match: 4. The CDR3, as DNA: TGTGCCAGCAGTGGCGGGGACAGGGGTAGCAATCAGCCCCAGCATTTT. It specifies CASSGGDRGSNQPQHF.

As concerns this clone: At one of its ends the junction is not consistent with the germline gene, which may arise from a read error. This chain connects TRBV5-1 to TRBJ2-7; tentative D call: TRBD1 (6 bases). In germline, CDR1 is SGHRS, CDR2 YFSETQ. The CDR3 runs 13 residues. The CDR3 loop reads CASSQDSLYEQYF. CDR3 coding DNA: TGCGCCAGCAGCCAGGACAGCTTATACGAACAGTACTTC.

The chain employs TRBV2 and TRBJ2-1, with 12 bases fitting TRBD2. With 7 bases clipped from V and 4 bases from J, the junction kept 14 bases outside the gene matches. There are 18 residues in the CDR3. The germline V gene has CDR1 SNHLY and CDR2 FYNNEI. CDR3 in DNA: TGTGCCAGCATGATCCTAGCGGGAGGGCTCTCCGGATACAATGAGCAGTTCTTC. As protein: CASMILAGGLSGYNEQFF.

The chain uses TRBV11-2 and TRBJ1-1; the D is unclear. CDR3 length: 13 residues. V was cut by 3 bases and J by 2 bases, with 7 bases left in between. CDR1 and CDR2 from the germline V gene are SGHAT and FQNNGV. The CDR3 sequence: CASSFGINTEAFF. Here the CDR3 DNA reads TGTGCCAGCAGCTTCGGTATAAACACTGAAGCTTTCTTT.

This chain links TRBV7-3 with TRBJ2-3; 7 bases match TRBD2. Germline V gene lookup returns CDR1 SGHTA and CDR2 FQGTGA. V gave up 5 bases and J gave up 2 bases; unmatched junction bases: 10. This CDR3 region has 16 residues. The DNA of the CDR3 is TGTGCCAGCAGCCCTCTGACGGGAGGACTCACAGATACGCAGTATTTT. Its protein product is CASSPLTGGLTDTQYF.

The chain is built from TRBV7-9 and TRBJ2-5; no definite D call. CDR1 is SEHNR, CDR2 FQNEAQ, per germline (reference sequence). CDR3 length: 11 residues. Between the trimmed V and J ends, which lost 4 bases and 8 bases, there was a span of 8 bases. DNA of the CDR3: TGTGCCAGCAGCTCCTCCGCTACCCAGTACTTC. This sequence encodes CASSSSATQYF.

CDR3 loop: CASAPLRRELPGDEQFF. As DNA, the CDR3 is TGTGCCAGCGCCCCCTTGCGTAGGGAGCTCCCAGGGGATGAGCAGTTCTTC. The chain combines TRBV5-4 with TRBJ2-1; possible D gene TRBD1, 6 bases. CDR1 is SGHNT, CDR2 YYREEE, per germline (reference sequence). The length of the CDR3 is 17 residues. V was clipped by 7 bases and J by 8 bases, with 28 bases between them.

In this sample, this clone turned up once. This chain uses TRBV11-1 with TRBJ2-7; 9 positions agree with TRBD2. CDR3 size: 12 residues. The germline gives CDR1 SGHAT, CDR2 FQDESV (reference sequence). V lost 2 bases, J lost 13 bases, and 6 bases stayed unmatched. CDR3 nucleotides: TGTGCCAGCAGCTTACCTAGCGGGAATTGCTACTTC. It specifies CASSLPSGNCYF. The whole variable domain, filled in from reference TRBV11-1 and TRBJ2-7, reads EAEVAQSPRYKITEKSQAVAFWCDPISGHATLYWYRQILGQGPELLVQFQDESVVDDSQLPKDRFSAERLKGVDSTLKIQPAELGDSAMYLCASSLPSGNCYFGPGTRLTVT.

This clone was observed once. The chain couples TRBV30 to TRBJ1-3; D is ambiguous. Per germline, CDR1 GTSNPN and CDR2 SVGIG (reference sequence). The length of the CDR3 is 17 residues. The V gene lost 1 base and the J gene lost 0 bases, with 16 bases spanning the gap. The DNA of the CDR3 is TGTGCCTGGAGTGCCCCAGGAACAAGGATCTCTGGAAACACCATATATTTT. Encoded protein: CAWSAPGTRISGNTIYF.

The CDR3: CASSSRRVGYTF. The CDR3 bases are TGTGCCAGCAGTTCCCGAAGGGTTGGCTACACCTTC. The chain carries TRBV28 and TRBJ1-2; D is ambiguous. Between the trimmed V and J ends, which lost 4 bases and 7 bases, there was a span of 10 bases. Germline CDR1 and CDR2: MDHEN and SYDVKM. The CDR3 has 12 amino acids.

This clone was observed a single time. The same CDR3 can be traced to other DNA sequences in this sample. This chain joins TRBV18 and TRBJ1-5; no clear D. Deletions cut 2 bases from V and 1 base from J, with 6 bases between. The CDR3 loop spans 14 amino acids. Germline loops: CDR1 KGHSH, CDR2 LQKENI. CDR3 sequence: CASSPTTSNQPQHF. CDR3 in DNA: TGTGCCAGCTCACCAACAACAAGCAATCAGCCCCAGCATTTT. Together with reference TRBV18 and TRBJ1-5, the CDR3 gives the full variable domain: NAGVMQNPRHLVRRRGQEARLRCSPMKGHSHVYWYRQLPEEGLKFMVYLQKENIIDESGMPKERFSAEFPKEGPSILRIQQVVRGDSAAYFCASSPTTSNQPQHFGDGTRLSIL.

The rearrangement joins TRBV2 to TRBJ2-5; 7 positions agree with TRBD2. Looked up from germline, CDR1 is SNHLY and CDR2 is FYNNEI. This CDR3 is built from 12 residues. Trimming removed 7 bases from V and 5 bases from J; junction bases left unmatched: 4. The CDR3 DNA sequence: TGTGCCAGCAACGGGGGGAAGGAGACCCAGTACTTC. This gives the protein CASNGGKETQYF.

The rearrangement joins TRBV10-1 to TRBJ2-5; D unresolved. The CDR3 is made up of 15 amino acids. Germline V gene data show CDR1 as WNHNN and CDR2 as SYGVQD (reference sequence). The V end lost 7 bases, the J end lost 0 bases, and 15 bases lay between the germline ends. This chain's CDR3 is CASIGPRLYQETQYF. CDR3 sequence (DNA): TGCGCCAGCATTGGACCTCGATTGTACCAAGAGACCCAGTACTTC.

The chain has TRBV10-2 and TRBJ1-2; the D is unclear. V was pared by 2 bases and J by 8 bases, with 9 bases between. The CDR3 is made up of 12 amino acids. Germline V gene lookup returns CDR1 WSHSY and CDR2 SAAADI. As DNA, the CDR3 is TGCGCCAGCAGTGAGCGGGGAGGGGGCTACACCTTC. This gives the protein CASSERGGGYTF.

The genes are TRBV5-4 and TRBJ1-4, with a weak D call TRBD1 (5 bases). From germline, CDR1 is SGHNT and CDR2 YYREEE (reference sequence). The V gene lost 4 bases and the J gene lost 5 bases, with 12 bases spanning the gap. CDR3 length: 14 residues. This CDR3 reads CASSQPGPNEKLFF. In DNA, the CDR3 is TGTGCCAGCAGCCAGCCGGGACCAAATGAAAAACTGTTTTTT.

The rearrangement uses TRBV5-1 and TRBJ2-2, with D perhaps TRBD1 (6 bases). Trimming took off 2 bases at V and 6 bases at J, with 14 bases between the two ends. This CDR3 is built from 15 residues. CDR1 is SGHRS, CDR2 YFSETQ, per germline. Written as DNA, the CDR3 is TGCGCCAGCAGCTTACCCCAGGGGACGGCCGGGGAGCTGTTTTTT. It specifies CASSLPQGTAGELFF.